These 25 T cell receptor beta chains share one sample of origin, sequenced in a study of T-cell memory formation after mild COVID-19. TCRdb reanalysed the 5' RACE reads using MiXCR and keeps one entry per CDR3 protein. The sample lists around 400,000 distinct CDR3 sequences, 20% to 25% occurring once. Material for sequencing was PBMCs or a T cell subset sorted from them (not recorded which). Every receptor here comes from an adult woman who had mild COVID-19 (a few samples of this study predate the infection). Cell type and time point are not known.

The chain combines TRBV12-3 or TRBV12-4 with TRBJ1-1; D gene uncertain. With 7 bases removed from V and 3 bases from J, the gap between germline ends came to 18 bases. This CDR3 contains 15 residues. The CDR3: CASKRSGQEYTEAFF. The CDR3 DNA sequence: TGTGCCAGCAAAAGATCCGGTCAGGAGTACACTGAAGCTTTCTTT.

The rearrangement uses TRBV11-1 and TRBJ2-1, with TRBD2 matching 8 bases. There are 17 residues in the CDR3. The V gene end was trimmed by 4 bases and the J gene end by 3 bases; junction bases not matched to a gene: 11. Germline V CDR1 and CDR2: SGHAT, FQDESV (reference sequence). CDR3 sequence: CASSYAVRSGVYNEQFF. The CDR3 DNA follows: TGTGCCAGCAGCTACGCTGTACGTAGCGGGGTCTACAATGAGCAGTTCTTC.

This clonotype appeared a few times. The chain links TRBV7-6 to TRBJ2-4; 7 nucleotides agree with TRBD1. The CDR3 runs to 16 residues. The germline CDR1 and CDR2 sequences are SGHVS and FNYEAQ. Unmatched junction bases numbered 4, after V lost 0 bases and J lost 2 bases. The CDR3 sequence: CASSLATGPTKNIQYF. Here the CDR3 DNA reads TGTGCCAGCAGCTTAGCGACAGGGCCCACCAAAAACATTCAGTACTTC.

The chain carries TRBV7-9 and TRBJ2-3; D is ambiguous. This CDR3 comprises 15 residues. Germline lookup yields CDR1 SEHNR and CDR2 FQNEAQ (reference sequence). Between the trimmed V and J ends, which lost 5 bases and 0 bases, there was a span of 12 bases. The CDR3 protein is CASSPGPESTDTQYF. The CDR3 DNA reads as TGTGCCAGCAGCCCCGGACCGGAGAGCACAGATACGCAGTATTTT.

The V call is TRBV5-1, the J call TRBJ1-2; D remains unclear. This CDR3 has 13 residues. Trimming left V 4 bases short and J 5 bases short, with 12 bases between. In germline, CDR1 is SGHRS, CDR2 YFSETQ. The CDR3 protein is CASSPESPYGYTF. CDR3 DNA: TGCGCCAGCAGCCCCGAGAGTCCGTATGGCTACACCTTC.

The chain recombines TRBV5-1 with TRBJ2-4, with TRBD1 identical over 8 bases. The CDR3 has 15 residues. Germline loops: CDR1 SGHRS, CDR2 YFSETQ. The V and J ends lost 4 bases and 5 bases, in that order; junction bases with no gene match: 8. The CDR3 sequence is CASSQNGQGENIQYF. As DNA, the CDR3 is TGCGCCAGCAGCCAAAACGGACAGGGCGAAAACATTCAGTACTTC.

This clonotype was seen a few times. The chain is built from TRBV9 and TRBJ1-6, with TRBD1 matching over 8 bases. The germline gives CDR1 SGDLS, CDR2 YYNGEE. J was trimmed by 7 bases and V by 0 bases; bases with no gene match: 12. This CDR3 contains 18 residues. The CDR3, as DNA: TGTGCCAGCAGCGTAGCCCCCTGGACAGGGCTACAAAATTCACCCCTCCACTTT. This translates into CASSVAPWTGLQNSPLHF.

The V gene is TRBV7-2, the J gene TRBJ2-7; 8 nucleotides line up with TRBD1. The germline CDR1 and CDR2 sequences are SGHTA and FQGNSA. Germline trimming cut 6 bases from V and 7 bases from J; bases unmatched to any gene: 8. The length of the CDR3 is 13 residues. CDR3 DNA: TGTGCCAGCAGGACGACAGGGGCGGGGGAGCAGTACTTC. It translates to CASRTTGAGEQYF.

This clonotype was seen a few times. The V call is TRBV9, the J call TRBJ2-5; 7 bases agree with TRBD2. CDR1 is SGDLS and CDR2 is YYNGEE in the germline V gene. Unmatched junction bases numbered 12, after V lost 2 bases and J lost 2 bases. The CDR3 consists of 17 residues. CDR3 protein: CASSVPSGAAGQETQYF. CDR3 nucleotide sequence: TGTGCCAGCAGCGTCCCTAGCGGTGCCGCCGGGCAAGAGACCCAGTACTTC.

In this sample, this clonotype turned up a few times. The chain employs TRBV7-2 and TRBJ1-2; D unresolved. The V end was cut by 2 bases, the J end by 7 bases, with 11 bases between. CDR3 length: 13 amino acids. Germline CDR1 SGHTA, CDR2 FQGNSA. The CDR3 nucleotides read TGTGCCAGCAGCTTAAGGGTCACCGGTGGCTACACCTTC. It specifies CASSLRVTGGYTF.

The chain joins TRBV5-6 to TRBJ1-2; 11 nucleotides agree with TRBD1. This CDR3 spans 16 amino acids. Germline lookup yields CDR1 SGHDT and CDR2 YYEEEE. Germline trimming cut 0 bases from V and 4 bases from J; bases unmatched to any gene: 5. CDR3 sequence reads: CASSLVSGTGGYGYTF. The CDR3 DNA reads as TGTGCCAGCAGCTTGGTTTCCGGGACAGGGGGCTATGGCTACACCTTC.

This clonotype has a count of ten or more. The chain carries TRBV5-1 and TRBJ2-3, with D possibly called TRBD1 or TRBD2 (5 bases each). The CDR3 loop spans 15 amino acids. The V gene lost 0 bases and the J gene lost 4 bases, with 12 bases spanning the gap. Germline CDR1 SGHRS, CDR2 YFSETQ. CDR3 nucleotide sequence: TGCGCCAGCAGCTTGGTGGGGGTCCTTCCAGATACGCAGTATTTT. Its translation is CASSLVGVLPDTQYF.

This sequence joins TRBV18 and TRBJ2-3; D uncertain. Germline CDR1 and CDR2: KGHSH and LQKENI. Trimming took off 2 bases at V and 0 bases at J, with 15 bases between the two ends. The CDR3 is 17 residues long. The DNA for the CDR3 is TGTGCCAGCTCACCATCTACCCGGACCAGGAGCACAGATACGCAGTATTTT. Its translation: CASSPSTRTRSTDTQYF.

The CDR3 DNA reads as TGCAGTGCTAGGCCGGGCACAGGGCTGCACGAGCAGTACTTC. Amino acids: CSARPGTGLHEQYF. The V and J genes are TRBV20-1 and TRBJ2-7, with D tentatively TRBD1 (6 bases). The germline V and J ends were trimmed by 3 bases and 5 bases, with 17 bases remaining between them. The CDR3 totals 14 residues. CDR1 and CDR2 (germline): DFQATT, SNEGSKA (reference sequence).

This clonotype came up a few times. CDR3 in amino acids: CASSFTGQGSFTTEAFF. In DNA, the CDR3 is TGCGCCAGCAGCTTCACGGGACAGGGGTCGTTTACCACTGAAGCTTTCTTT. This chain connects TRBV5-1 to TRBJ1-1; 10 nucleotides agree with TRBD1. The CDR3 contains 17 residues. From germline, CDR1 is SGHRS and CDR2 YFSETQ. The V gene end was trimmed by 2 bases and the J gene end by 4 bases; junction bases not matched to a gene: 11.

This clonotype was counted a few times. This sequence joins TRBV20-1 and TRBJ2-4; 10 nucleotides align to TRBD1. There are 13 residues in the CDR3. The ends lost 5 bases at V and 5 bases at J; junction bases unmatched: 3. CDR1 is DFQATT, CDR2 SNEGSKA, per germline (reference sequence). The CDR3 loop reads CSAWTGGENIQYF. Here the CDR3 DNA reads TGCAGTGCTTGGACAGGGGGTGAAAACATTCAGTACTTC.

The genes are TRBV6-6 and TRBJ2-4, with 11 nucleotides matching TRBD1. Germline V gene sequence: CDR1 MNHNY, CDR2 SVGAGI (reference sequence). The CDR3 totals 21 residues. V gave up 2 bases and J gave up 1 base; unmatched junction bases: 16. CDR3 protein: CASSYLSSRDRGEWAKNIQYF. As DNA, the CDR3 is TGTGCCAGCAGTTACCTCTCGTCCCGGGACAGGGGGGAATGGGCCAAAAACATTCAGTACTTC.

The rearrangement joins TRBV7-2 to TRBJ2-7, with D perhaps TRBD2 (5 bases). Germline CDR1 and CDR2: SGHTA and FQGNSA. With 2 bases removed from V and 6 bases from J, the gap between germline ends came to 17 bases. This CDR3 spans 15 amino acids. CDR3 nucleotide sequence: TGTGCCAGCAGCTTACTCGAGGGCCAGGCGACCGAGCAGTACTTC. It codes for CASSLLEGQATEQYF. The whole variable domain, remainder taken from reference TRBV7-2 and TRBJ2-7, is GAGVSQSPSNKVTEKGKDVELRCDPISGHTALYWYRQSLGQGLEFLIYFQGNSAPDKSGLPSDRFSAERTGGSVSTLTIQRTQQEDSAVYLCASSLLEGQATEQYFGPGTRLTVT.

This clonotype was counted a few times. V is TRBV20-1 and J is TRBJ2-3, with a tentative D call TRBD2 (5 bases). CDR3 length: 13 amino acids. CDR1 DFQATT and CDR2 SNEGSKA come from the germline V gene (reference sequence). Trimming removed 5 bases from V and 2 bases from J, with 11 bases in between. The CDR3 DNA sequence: TGCAGTGCTTTACGGACTCACACAGATACGCAGTATTTT. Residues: CSALRTHTDTQYF.

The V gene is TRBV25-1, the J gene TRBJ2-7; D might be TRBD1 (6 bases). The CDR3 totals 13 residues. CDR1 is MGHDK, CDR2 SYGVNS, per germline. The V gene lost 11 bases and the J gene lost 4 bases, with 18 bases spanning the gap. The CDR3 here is CARDLTDSYEQYF. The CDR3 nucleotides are TGTGCCCGAGACTTGACGGACAGTTACGAGCAGTACTTC.

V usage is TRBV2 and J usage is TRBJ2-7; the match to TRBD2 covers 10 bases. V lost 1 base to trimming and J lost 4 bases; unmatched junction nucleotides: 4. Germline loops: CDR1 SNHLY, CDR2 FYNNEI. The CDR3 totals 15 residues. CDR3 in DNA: TGTGCCAGCAGTGAAGGGCTAGCGGGAGTTTACGAGCAGTACTTC. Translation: CASSEGLAGVYEQYF.

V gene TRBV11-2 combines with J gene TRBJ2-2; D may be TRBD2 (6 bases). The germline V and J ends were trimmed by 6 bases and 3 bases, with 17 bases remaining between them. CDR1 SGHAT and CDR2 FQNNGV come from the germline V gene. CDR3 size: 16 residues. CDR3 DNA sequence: TGTGCCAGCAGGTCCCCCGGGAGCTCGCACACCGGGGAGCTGTTTTTT. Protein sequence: CASRSPGSSHTGELFF.

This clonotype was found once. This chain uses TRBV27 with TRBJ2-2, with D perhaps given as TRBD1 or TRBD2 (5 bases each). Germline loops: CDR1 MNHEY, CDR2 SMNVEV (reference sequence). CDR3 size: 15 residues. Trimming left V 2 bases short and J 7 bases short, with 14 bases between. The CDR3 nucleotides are TGTGCCAGCAGTTTAAGGTCAGGGAGCATCGGGGAGCTGTTTTTT. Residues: CASSLRSGSIGELFF.

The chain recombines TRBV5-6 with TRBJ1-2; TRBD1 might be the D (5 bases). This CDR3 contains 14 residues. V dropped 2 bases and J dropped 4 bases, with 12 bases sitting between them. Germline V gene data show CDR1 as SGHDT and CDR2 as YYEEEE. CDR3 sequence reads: CASSFWTNTYGYTF. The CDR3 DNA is TGTGCCAGCAGCTTCTGGACAAACACCTATGGCTACACCTTC. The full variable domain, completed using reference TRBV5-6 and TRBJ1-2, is DAGVTQSPTHLIKTRGQQVTLRCSPKSGHDTVSWYQQALGQGPQFIFQYYEEEERQRGNFPDRFSGHQFPNYSSELNVNALLLGDSALYLCASSFWTNTYGYTFGSGTRLTVV.

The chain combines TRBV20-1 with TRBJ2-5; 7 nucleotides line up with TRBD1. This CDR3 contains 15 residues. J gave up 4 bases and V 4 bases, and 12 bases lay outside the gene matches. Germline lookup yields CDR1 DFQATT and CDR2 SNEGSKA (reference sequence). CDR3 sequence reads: CSATQTGLMLETQYF. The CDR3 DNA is TGCAGTGCTACTCAGACAGGGTTGATGTTAGAGACCCAGTACTTC.